Below are 2 T cell receptor beta chains sequenced from a single sample in a study of regulatory T cells in long-lasting Graves disease. Time point noted: newly diagnosed GD, antithyroid drugs for less than 3 months. Extracted RNA from PBMCs served as the source of the TCR library. To make TCR beta libraries, researchers used iRepertoire HTBI primers and Arm-PCR of CDR3 regions. TCRdb processed the multiplex PCR reads anew with MiXCR; each CDR3 protein has one entry. The sample carries some 370,000 distinct CDR3 sequences, roughly 10% recorded once. These same records also appear under a second study, on T cells in Graves' hyperthyroidism and ophthalmopathy.

The source was peripheral blood mononuclear cells (PBMCs), collected at new diagnosis, from a patient treated with antithyroid drugs. These TCRs come from a woman aged 18-30 years with Graves disease.

The genes are TRBV28 and TRBJ2-7, with TRBD1 matching over 8 bases. V trimming: 6 bases; J trimming: 2 bases; junction bases outside the gene matches: 9. CDR3 size: 15 residues. CDR1 and CDR2 (germline): MDHEN, SYDVKM. CDR3 loop: CASSHQGALPYEQYF. CDR3 DNA: TGTGCCAGCAGCCACCAGGGGGCACTACCCTACGAGCAGTACTTC.

This chain links TRBV7-3 with TRBJ2-7, with 12 bases lining up with TRBD2. The CDR3 is 19 amino acids. V dropped 5 bases and J dropped 6; count of bases not matched to a gene: 20. Germline V gene data show CDR1 as SGHTA and CDR2 as FQGTGA. Here the CDR3 reads CASSPPIGTSGSYVGEQYF. For the CDR3, the DNA is TGTGCCAGCAGCCCGCCTATAGGGACTAGCGGGTCATATGTAGGCGAGCAGTACTTC.